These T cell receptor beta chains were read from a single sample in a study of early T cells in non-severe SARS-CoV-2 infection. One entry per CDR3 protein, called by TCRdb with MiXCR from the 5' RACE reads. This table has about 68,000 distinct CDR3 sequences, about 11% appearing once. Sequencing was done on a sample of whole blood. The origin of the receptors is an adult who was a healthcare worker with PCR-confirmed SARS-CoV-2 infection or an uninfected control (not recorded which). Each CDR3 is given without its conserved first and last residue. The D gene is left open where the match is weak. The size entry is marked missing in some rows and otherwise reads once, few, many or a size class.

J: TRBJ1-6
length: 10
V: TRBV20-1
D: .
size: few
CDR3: SARTLSSPLH

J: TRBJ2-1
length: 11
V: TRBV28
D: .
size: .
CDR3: ASSLMGYNEQF

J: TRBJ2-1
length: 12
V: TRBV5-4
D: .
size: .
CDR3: ASSFYSLRAEQF

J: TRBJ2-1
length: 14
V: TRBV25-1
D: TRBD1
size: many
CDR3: ASSGAGTGLGNEQF

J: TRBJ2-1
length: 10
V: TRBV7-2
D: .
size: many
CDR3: ASSLNLARQF

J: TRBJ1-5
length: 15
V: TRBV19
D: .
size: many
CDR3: ASRGFYRGWSNQPQH

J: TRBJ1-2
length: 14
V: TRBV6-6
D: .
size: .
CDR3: ASSYGGAGPGYGYT

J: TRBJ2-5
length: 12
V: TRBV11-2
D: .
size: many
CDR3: ASSLVTRPETQY

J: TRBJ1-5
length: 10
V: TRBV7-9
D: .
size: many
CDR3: ATGQGNQPQH

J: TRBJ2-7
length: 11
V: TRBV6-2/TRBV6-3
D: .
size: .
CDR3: ASSYPSHYEQY